These T cell receptor beta chains were read from a single sample in a study of T cell responses to AZD1222 COVID-19 vaccine. TCRdb keeps only in-frame clones here, not all; method: immunoSEQ multiplex PCR. The sample records 68,000 or so clones, about four fifths being singletons. Sequenced here: peripheral blood, sampled on day 0 of AZD1222 vaccination. Receptors originate from an adult in good health. Both conserved end residues are part of each CDR3. The order of the fields is clone size, J gene, V gene, CDR3 protein. Some rows have no size entry. The others give once, few or many, or a class for an expanded clone.

abundance: NA; j_gene: TRBJ2-2; v_gene: TRBV3-1/TRBV3-2; CDR3aa: CASSQVFSAFNTGELFF
abundance: NA; j_gene: TRBJ2-1; v_gene: TRBV12-5; CDR3aa: CASGLMGSSYNEQFF
abundance: few; j_gene: TRBJ2-7; v_gene: TRBV11-3; CDR3aa: CASSTGSPYEQYF
abundance: NA; j_gene: TRBJ2-3; v_gene: TRBV7-2; CDR3aa: CASSFARGNTDTQYF
abundance: NA; j_gene: TRBJ2-2; v_gene: TRBV10-1; CDR3aa: CASSATGAGELFF
abundance: few; j_gene: TRBJ2-5; v_gene: TRBV27; CDR3aa: CASSLEGETQYF
abundance: NA; j_gene: TRBJ1-1; v_gene: TRBV19; CDR3aa: CASTTNGQGPFEAFF
abundance: NA; j_gene: TRBJ2-2; v_gene: TRBV7-3; CDR3aa: CASSETGTGDTGELFF
abundance: NA; j_gene: TRBJ2-2; v_gene: TRBV6-5; CDR3aa: CASSRPDSNTGELFF
abundance: NA; j_gene: TRBJ2-5; v_gene: TRBV28; CDR3aa: CASSPTPGLAGGRETQYF
abundance: NA; j_gene: TRBJ1-6; v_gene: TRBV30; CDR3aa: CAWSFRDNSPLHF
abundance: NA; j_gene: TRBJ1-2; v_gene: TRBV6-2/TRBV6-3; CDR3aa: CASSYSAGGAYTF
abundance: few; j_gene: TRBJ2-3; v_gene: TRBV3-1/TRBV3-2; CDR3aa: CASSQEGGHYKDTQYF
abundance: NA; j_gene: TRBJ1-2; v_gene: TRBV30; CDR3aa: CAWTTGGAYGYTF
abundance: few; j_gene: TRBJ1-1; v_gene: TRBV29-1; CDR3aa: CSVKQGSTNTEAFF
abundance: few; j_gene: TRBJ2-3; v_gene: TRBV19; CDR3aa: CASSIFGTSGTDTQYF
abundance: NA; j_gene: TRBJ1-3; v_gene: TRBV12-5; CDR3aa: CASGPRVVAGRSSGNTIYF
abundance: NA; j_gene: TRBJ1-2; v_gene: TRBV27; CDR3aa: CASRLGANYGYTF
abundance: NA; j_gene: TRBJ1-2; v_gene: TRBV29-1; CDR3aa: CSVLSDRGNYGYTF
abundance: NA; j_gene: TRBJ1-1; v_gene: TRBV3-1/TRBV3-2; CDR3aa: CASTRSRGRLNTEAFF
abundance: NA; j_gene: TRBJ1-2; v_gene: TRBV6-4; CDR3aa: CASSAGTDYGYTF
abundance: NA; j_gene: TRBJ1-1; v_gene: TRBV12-3/TRBV12-4; CDR3aa: CASSPPLNTEAFF
abundance: few; j_gene: TRBJ2-7; v_gene: TRBV4-1; CDR3aa: CASSQVPHFYEQYF
abundance: NA; j_gene: TRBJ1-1; v_gene: TRBV19; CDR3aa: CASSGTVFFTEAFF
abundance: NA; j_gene: TRBJ2-7; v_gene: TRBV5-6; CDR3aa: CASSLGMGAYEQYF
abundance: few; j_gene: TRBJ2-7; v_gene: TRBV3-1/TRBV3-2; CDR3aa: CASSQVGLGVYEQYF
abundance: NA; j_gene: TRBJ1-4; v_gene: TRBV6-5; CDR3aa: CASSAAGYVEKLFF
abundance: NA; j_gene: TRBJ2-7; v_gene: TRBV6-5; CDR3aa: CASRTGQGISEQYF
abundance: NA; j_gene: TRBJ2-2; v_gene: TRBV19; CDR3aa: CASLPTARNTGELFF
abundance: NA; j_gene: TRBJ1-4; v_gene: TRBV20-1; CDR3aa: CSARSDEKLFF
abundance: few; j_gene: TRBJ2-1; v_gene: TRBV4-1; CDR3aa: CASSRLGSSYNEQFF
abundance: once; j_gene: TRBJ1-1; v_gene: TRBV2; CDR3aa: CASSKTGVSNTEAFF
abundance: NA; j_gene: TRBJ2-3; v_gene: TRBV5-1; CDR3aa: CASSLMDSTDTQYF
abundance: NA; j_gene: TRBJ2-1; v_gene: TRBV11-3; CDR3aa: CASSLDFPNDEQFF
abundance: NA; j_gene: TRBJ1-2; v_gene: TRBV24-1; CDR3aa: CATREEGTYGYTF
abundance: few; j_gene: TRBJ1-3; v_gene: TRBV9; CDR3aa: CASSVGPDYSGNTIYF
abundance: NA; j_gene: TRBJ2-1; v_gene: TRBV5-8; CDR3aa: CASSLVPLPREQFF
abundance: few; j_gene: TRBJ1-1; v_gene: TRBV10-3; CDR3aa: CAIRPTGEGTEAFF
abundance: NA; j_gene: TRBJ1-6; v_gene: TRBV4-1; CDR3aa: CASSQDGGINSPLHF
abundance: once; j_gene: TRBJ1-6; v_gene: TRBV3-1/TRBV3-2; CDR3aa: CASSRLGLPVESSPLHF
abundance: NA; j_gene: TRBJ2-4; v_gene: TRBV7-8; CDR3aa: CASSLGRWAGEREMTKNIQYF
abundance: NA; j_gene: TRBJ2-7; v_gene: TRBV27; CDR3aa: CASSFGRGRTADEQYF
abundance: NA; j_gene: TRBJ1-6; v_gene: TRBV27; CDR3aa: CASSPGTGGSGNSPLHF
abundance: few; j_gene: TRBJ1-2; v_gene: TRBV28; CDR3aa: CASSQGRNLYGYTF
abundance: NA; j_gene: TRBJ2-2; v_gene: TRBV9; CDR3aa: CASSATPTGELFF
abundance: NA; j_gene: TRBJ2-5; v_gene: TRBV25-1; CDR3aa: CASSELGDGLETQYF
abundance: NA; j_gene: TRBJ2-1; v_gene: TRBV5-6; CDR3aa: CASSLVYSRRYNEQFF
abundance: NA; j_gene: TRBJ2-5; v_gene: TRBV9; CDR3aa: CASSVGTGSAQETQYF
abundance: NA; j_gene: TRBJ2-3; v_gene: TRBV27; CDR3aa: CASSLMGTGEQYF
abundance: NA; j_gene: TRBJ2-3; v_gene: TRBV6-6; CDR3aa: CASSYEWGSSTDTQYF
abundance: NA; j_gene: TRBJ1-1; v_gene: TRBV5-1; CDR3aa: CASSLAWGNTEAFF
abundance: NA; j_gene: TRBJ1-6; v_gene: TRBV12-3/TRBV12-4; CDR3aa: CASSFSQGVPLHF
abundance: NA; j_gene: TRBJ2-5; v_gene: TRBV9; CDR3aa: CASSVGPGGEKTQYF
abundance: NA; j_gene: TRBJ1-5; v_gene: TRBV10-3; CDR3aa: CAISESVGGNQPQHF